The 8 T cell receptor beta chains below come from one sample, sequenced in a study of cytomegalovirus exposure and HLA in healthy donors. PCR primers comprised 60 Vbeta and 13 Jbeta primers. Generated by immunoSEQ multiplex PCR, the TCRdb table keeps only in-frame clones and is missing some. The table has 130,000 or so clones, 66% seen once; the top ten hold approximately 1.4%. What was sequenced was PBMCs. These receptors all stem from a man aged 18-30 years in good health and CMV-seronegative.

The chain couples TRBV28 to TRBJ1-5; maybe TRBD1 (5 bases). Germline CDR1 and CDR2: MDHEN and SYDVKM. V shed 11 bases and J shed 0 bases, with 11 bases lying between them. The CDR3 totals 13 residues. CDR3 region: CAAGGGSNQPQHF. CDR3 bases: TGTGCCGCGGGGGGGGGTAGCAATCAGCCCCAGCATTTT.

This clone appeared a few times. The chain is built from TRBV10-3 and TRBJ1-2; TRBD1 agrees at 7 bases. Germline V gives CDR1 ENHRY, CDR2 SYGVKD. The CDR3 sequence is 13 residues long. After removal of 7 bases from V and 2 bases from J, the junction contained 4 bases not matched to a gene. CDR3 protein: CAITRTGNYGYTF. CDR3 DNA sequence: TGTGCCATCACCCGGACAGGCAACTATGGCTACACCTTC.

This sequence joins TRBV7-2 and TRBJ1-5; maybe TRBD1 (6 bases). The CDR3 totals 14 residues. V was shortened by 5 bases and J by 5 bases, with 13 bases between the two germline ends. The germline gives CDR1 SGHTA, CDR2 FQGNSA. The CDR3 DNA is TGTGCCAGCAGCCCAGGACAGTCCTATCAGCCCCAGCATTTT. This sequence encodes CASSPGQSYQPQHF.

This clone was seen just once. The V and J genes are TRBV18 and TRBJ2-6, with unresolved D. The V gene lost 10 bases and the J gene lost 0 bases, with 4 bases spanning the gap. Germline CDR1 is KGHSH and CDR2 is LQKENI. The CDR3 is 12 residues long. The CDR3 region has the DNA TGTGCCACCCACTCTGGGGCCAACGTCCTGACTTTC. Its protein is CATHSGANVLTF.

The V gene is TRBV18, the J gene TRBJ1-5, with TRBD1 as a possible D gene (6 bases). Germline CDR1 KGHSH, CDR2 LQKENI. V dropped 6 bases and J dropped 5 bases, with 14 bases sitting between them. The CDR3 runs to 14 residues. CDR3 sequence reads: CASSRGRGDQPQHF. The CDR3 DNA follows: TGTGCCAGCTCCCGCGGCAGGGGTGATCAGCCCCAGCATTTT.

CDR3 DNA: TGTGCCTGGAGTACGGGTGGCAGGGTTAATAGTCAGCCCCAGCATTTT. Protein sequence: CAWSTGGRVNSQPQHF. The chain couples TRBV30 to TRBJ1-5, with D possibly matching TRBD1 (5 bases). With 2 bases removed from V and 6 bases from J, the gap between germline ends came to 20 bases. Germline V gene sequence: CDR1 GTSNPN, CDR2 SVGIG (reference sequence). The CDR3 runs 16 residues.

The rearrangement uses TRBV2 and TRBJ1-1, with D possibly being TRBD1 (6 bases). Germline assignment: CDR1 SNHLY and CDR2 FYNNEI. The V and J ends lost 7 bases and 4 bases respectively, with 19 bases between them. CDR3 size: 15 residues. The CDR3 is CASMAGTRGSTEAFF. CDR3 sequence (DNA): TGTGCCAGCATGGCCGGGACACGGGGTAGCACTGAAGCTTTCTTT.

This clone has only a few counts. The CDR3 DNA reads TGTGCCAGCAGCAAAGCCAAGGGGCGCCTCTCCTACGAGCAGTACTTC. Encoded protein: CASSKAKGRLSYEQYF. The chain combines TRBV21-1 with TRBJ2-7; no check of the table's D call, TRBD1, against the DNA was made. TRBV21-1 corresponds to a pseudogene. This CDR3 comprises 16 residues.